This T cell receptor beta chain was recovered during a study of blood T cell repertoires in COVID-19. Study summary: Material from acute and convalescent COVID-19 was sourced from the United States, Italy and Spain.

As processed by the authors: Estimation of nucleated cell counts was performed using reference gene primer amplification. The protocol was immunoSEQ multiplex PCR, while the TCRdb copy is restricted to in-frame clones and leaves out a portion. V and J calls and clone size are as listed in that table; D and trimming were resolved from the DNA. The sample lists about 110,000 clones, 60% to 80% occurring once. Material: peripheral blood. The TCR was taken from a woman aged 80 or older with active or convalescent COVID-19.

The CDR3 here is CASSQDLRGNYGYTF. As DNA, the CDR3 is TGTGCCAGCAGCCAAGATCTGCGGGGAAACTATGGCTACACCTTC. This chain connects TRBV4-2 to TRBJ1-2; D is uncertain. Germline V gives CDR1 LGHNA, CDR2 YNFKEQ. The CDR3 is made up of 15 amino acids. V lost 0 bases and J 2 bases, leaving 10 bases between the germline ends.